These 27 T cell receptor beta chains share one sample of origin, sequenced in a study of shared clonotypes between healthy human individuals. Profiled with immunoSEQ multiplex PCR; TCRdb holds only in-frame clones, not every one. The sample has around 2.1 million clones, roughly 95% seen once. The material sequenced was naive CD4+ T cells sorted from blood. The subset denotes: CD45RA+ positively selected. These receptors were obtained from a young man in good health.

The V gene is TRBV7-2, the J gene TRBJ2-7; D may be TRBD2 (5 bases). CDR3 length: 13 residues. V was cut by 3 bases and J by 2 bases, with 8 bases left in between. Germline lookup yields CDR1 SGHTA and CDR2 FQGNSA. The CDR3 sequence: CASSLDSAYEQYF. CDR3 coding DNA: TGTGCCAGCAGCTTGGATAGCGCCTACGAGCAGTACTTC.

CDR3 residues: CASSLKATNSPLHF. For the CDR3, the DNA is TGTGCCAGCAGTTTGAAGGCAACTAATTCACCCCTCCACTTT. The chain is built from TRBV28 and TRBJ1-6; D gene unclear. V was pared by 3 bases and J by 6 bases, with 9 bases between. Germline values: CDR1 MDHEN, CDR2 SYDVKM. The CDR3 runs to 14 residues.

The chain recombines TRBV27 with TRBJ2-7; D is possibly TRBD1 (6 bases). Trimming took 3 bases from V and 2 from J, leaving 11 bases between them. Germline V gene lookup returns CDR1 MNHEY and CDR2 SMNVEV (reference sequence). CDR3 size: 14 residues. The CDR3: CASSLRGTAYEQYF. In DNA form, the CDR3 reads TGTGCCAGCAGTTTGAGGGGGACCGCCTACGAGCAGTACTTC.

The chain recombines TRBV18 with TRBJ2-7, with 10 bases matching TRBD1. The V gene end was trimmed by 3 bases and the J gene end by 5 bases; junction bases not matched to a gene: 4. Germline CDR1 and CDR2: KGHSH and LQKENI. This CDR3 spans 14 amino acids. CDR3 bases: TGTGCCAGCTCACCGGAGACAGGGGGCCACGAGCAGTACTTC. This translates into CASSPETGGHEQYF.

The genes are TRBV27 and TRBJ1-2; D is undetermined. The CDR3 is 13 amino acids. CDR1 is MNHEY, CDR2 SMNVEV, per germline (reference sequence). With 5 bases removed from V and 7 bases from J, the gap between germline ends came to 14 bases. DNA of the CDR3: TGTGCCAGCAGTGGCGAGGGCGTCGGTGGCTACACCTTC. Amino acids: CASSGEGVGGYTF.

V gene TRBV25-1 combines with J gene TRBJ2-1; perhaps TRBD2 as D (5 bases). The germline V and J ends were trimmed by 2 bases and 6 bases, with 8 bases remaining between them. From germline, CDR1 is MGHDK and CDR2 SYGVNS. The CDR3 is made up of 13 amino acids. As DNA, the CDR3 is TGTGCCAGCAGTGAACGGGGTTTCAATGAGCAGTTCTTC. It codes for CASSERGFNEQFF.

The rearrangement links TRBV5-1 to TRBJ1-4, with D possibly matching TRBD1 (6 bases). Germline loops: CDR1 SGHRS, CDR2 YFSETQ. CDR3 length: 18 residues. V shed 4 bases and J shed 5 bases, with 24 bases lying between them. CDR3 sequence reads: CASSRSAGGAESNEKLFF. The CDR3 DNA follows: TGCGCCAGCAGCCGATCCGCGGGGGGCGCGGAATCGAATGAAAAACTGTTTTTT.

A single count supports this clone. The rearrangement uses TRBV29-1 and TRBJ1-1, with a possible D match to TRBD1 (5 bases). CDR1 and CDR2 from the germline V gene are SQVTM and ANQGSEA. This CDR3 comprises 14 residues. Trimming pared 6 bases from V and 1 base from J, leaving 15 bases between. DNA for the CDR3: TGCAGCGTCGTAAACAGGATCTCGAACACTGAAGCTTTCTTT. Translation gives CSVVNRISNTEAFF. Full variable domain (remainder filled in from reference TRBV29-1 and TRBJ1-1): SAVISQKPSRDICQRGTSLTIQCQVDSQVTMMFWYRQQPGQSLTLIATANQGSEATYESGFVIDKFPISRPNLTFSTLTVSNMSPEDSSIYLCSVVNRISNTEAFFGQGTRLTVV.

As regards this clone: In the same sample, other DNA sequences code for this CDR3. For the CDR3, the DNA is TGTGCCAGCAGCTTAGCGGGATCTTATGGCTACACCTTC. It translates to CASSLAGSYGYTF. This chain uses TRBV7-2 with TRBJ1-2, with unresolved D. There are 13 residues in the CDR3. V lost 0 bases, J lost 5 bases, and 7 bases lay in between. From germline, CDR1 is SGHTA and CDR2 FQGNSA.

The genes are TRBV6-5 and TRBJ1-1, with no clear D. The CDR3 loop spans 13 amino acids. Germline loops: CDR1 MNHEY, CDR2 SVGAGI. Trimming shortened V by 6 bases and J by 0 bases, and 8 bases separated the two germline ends. CDR3 bases: TGTGCCAGCAGCCCCGGGGTGAACACTGAAGCTTTCTTT. Residues: CASSPGVNTEAFF.

The table lists this clone with a few counts. This chain links TRBV30 with TRBJ1-2, with D unresolved. Looked up from germline, CDR1 is GTSNPN and CDR2 is SVGIG (reference sequence). This CDR3 comprises 12 residues. The V end was cut by 2 bases, the J end by 8 bases, with 12 bases between. CDR3 loop: CAWSPYRRGYTF. CDR3 DNA: TGTGCCTGGAGTCCTTACCGACGAGGCTACACCTTC.

The chain employs TRBV2 and TRBJ1-1; 11 bases map to TRBD1. J lost 4 bases, V lost 6 bases, and 7 bases had no gene match. This CDR3 spans 15 amino acids. Germline CDR1 is SNHLY and CDR2 is FYNNEI. The CDR3 reads CASSDRTGGSTEAFF. CDR3 DNA sequence: TGTGCCAGCAGCGACAGGACAGGGGGCAGCACTGAAGCTTTCTTT.

The chain joins TRBV30 to TRBJ1-4; TRBD1 aligns across 9 bases. The CDR3 consists of 15 residues. V shed 5 bases and J 2 bases; nucleotides not matched to a gene: 6. Germline V gene data show CDR1 as GTSNPN and CDR2 as SVGIG (reference sequence). The CDR3 sequence: CAWARGQGTNEKLFF. CDR3 nucleotides: TGTGCCTGGGCTCGGGGACAGGGTACTAATGAAAAACTGTTTTTT.

This chain links TRBV7-2 with TRBJ2-7, with TRBD2 identical over 13 bases. CDR1 and CDR2 from the germline V gene are SGHTA and FQGNSA. The CDR3 has 15 residues. The V and J ends lost 5 bases and 5 bases, in that order; junction bases with no gene match: 6. CDR3 region: CASSTRTSGSHEQYF. The CDR3 nucleotides are TGTGCCAGCAGCACACGGACTAGCGGGAGCCACGAGCAGTACTTC.

The chain employs TRBV29-1 and TRBJ2-4; 10 positions agree with TRBD2. With V trimmed by 7 bases and J by 6 bases, 9 bases remained unmatched. The CDR3 totals 14 residues. Germline V gene sequence: CDR1 SQVTM, CDR2 ANQGSEA. Written as DNA, the CDR3 is TGCAGCGCTAAAAGCGGGGGGGGAGGAAACATTCAGTACTTC. This codes for CSAKSGGGGNIQYF.

V and J are TRBV27 and TRBJ1-2; tentative D call: TRBD1 (6 bases). This CDR3 is built from 13 residues. CDR1 and CDR2 from the germline V gene are MNHEY and SMNVEV (reference sequence). Trimming took off 5 bases at V and 8 bases at J, with 15 bases between the two ends. CDR3 in amino acids: CASSPQGGFGYTF. The DNA for the CDR3 is TGTGCCAGCAGTCCACAAGGGGGTTTCGGCTACACCTTC.

The table lists this clone with a count of one. V usage is TRBV25-1 and J usage is TRBJ2-2; tentative D call: TRBD1 (6 bases). Trimming cost V 3 bases and J 6 bases, with 14 bases left between them. The CDR3 is made up of 15 amino acids. Germline V gives CDR1 MGHDK, CDR2 SYGVNS. As DNA, the CDR3 is TGTGCCAGCAGTGAGCGCTCCGGGACACCCGGGGAGCTGTTTTTT. Protein: CASSERSGTPGELFF.

This chain links TRBV7-2 with TRBJ2-2; D is ambiguous. This CDR3 has 15 residues. Trimming took off 0 bases at V and 6 bases at J, with 11 bases between the two ends. Germline CDR1 reads SGHTA; CDR2 reads FQGNSA. CDR3 in DNA: TGTGCCAGCAGCTTAGCGAGCGAGGTCCCCGGGGAGCTGTTTTTT. Encoded protein: CASSLASEVPGELFF. Based on the CDR3 plus reference TRBV7-2 and TRBJ2-2, the full variable domain is GAGVSQSPSNKVTEKGKDVELRCDPISGHTALYWYRQSLGQGLEFLIYFQGNSAPDKSGLPSDRFSAERTGGSVSTLTIQRTQQEDSAVYLCASSLASEVPGELFFGEGSRLTVL.

This chain joins TRBV5-1 and TRBJ1-1; D is ambiguous. CDR1 is SGHRS, CDR2 YFSETQ, per germline. With 3 bases removed from V and 0 bases from J, the gap between germline ends came to 12 bases. The CDR3 is made up of 15 amino acids. CDR3 in DNA: TGCGCCAGCAGCTCCCTGGCTAGTATGAACACTGAAGCTTTCTTT. Translated, it gives CASSSLASMNTEAFF. The whole variable domain, filled in from reference TRBV5-1 and TRBJ1-1, reads KAGVTQTPRYLIKTRGQQVTLSCSPISGHRSVSWYQQTPGQGLQFLFEYFSETQRNKGNFPGRFSGRQFSNSRSEMNVSTLELGDSALYLCASSSLASMNTEAFFGQGTRLTVV.

This clone was observed once. V usage is TRBV7-2 and J usage is TRBJ1-2, with no clear D. Per germline, CDR1 SGHTA and CDR2 FQGNSA. V lost 3 bases and J lost 8, with 10 bases in between. This CDR3 contains 12 residues. This CDR3 reads CASSFIGLGYTF. The DNA for the CDR3 is TGTGCCAGCAGCTTCATAGGCCTCGGCTACACCTTC.

The chain joins TRBV30 to TRBJ2-2, with 7 bases fitting TRBD2. The length of the CDR3 is 13 residues. Germline CDR1 reads GTSNPN; CDR2 reads SVGIG (reference sequence). Trimming cost V 4 bases and J 6 bases; bases outside gene matches: 5. CDR3 nucleotide sequence: TGTGCCTGGAACTTACGGGGGGCCGGGGAGCTGTTTTTT. It translates to CAWNLRGAGELFF.

The chain uses TRBV5-1 and TRBJ2-1; perhaps TRBD2 as D (5 bases). Germline CDR1 reads SGHRS; CDR2 reads YFSETQ. This CDR3 region has 17 residues. Trimming removed 6 bases from V and 7 bases from J, with 26 bases in between. The CDR3 coding sequence is TGCGCCAGCACCTTTTTCACAGTGGGAGTCAGCGCTAATGAGCAGTTCTTC. Translating it yields CASTFFTVGVSANEQFF.

This chain connects TRBV5-4 to TRBJ2-5, with 9 nucleotides matching TRBD1. Germline lookup yields CDR1 SGHNT and CDR2 YYREEE (reference sequence). CDR3 length: 18 amino acids. Losses at the gene ends were 4 bases for V and 6 bases for J; bases not matched to a gene: 19. Written as DNA, the CDR3 is TGTGCCAGCAGCGGGGGACAGGGAGGGACTGGGGCTTTTAAGACCCAGTACTTC. Translating it yields CASSGGQGGTGAFKTQYF.

The chain links TRBV6-1 to TRBJ2-7; D is uncertain. This CDR3 is built from 12 residues. CDR1 is MNHNS, CDR2 SASEGT, per germline. Trimming removed 2 bases from V and 7 bases from J, with 9 bases in between. The CDR3 bases are TGTGCCAGCAGTGAATCGCTCTGGGAGCAGTACTTC. Protein sequence: CASSESLWEQYF.

CDR3 loop: CASSPGAKLFF. The CDR3 nucleotides are TGTGCCAGCAGTCCCGGGGCAAAACTGTTTTTT. V usage is TRBV6-5 and J usage is TRBJ1-4; a weak D match, TRBD1 (5 bases). V dropped 5 bases and J dropped 10 bases, with 8 bases sitting between them. The germline gives CDR1 MNHEY, CDR2 SVGAGI. The CDR3 contains 11 residues.

This chain uses TRBV10-3 with TRBJ2-1, with 10 bases matching TRBD2. The CDR3 runs to 15 residues. V lost 4 bases and J lost 5; bases outside the gene matches: 5. In germline, CDR1 is ENHRY, CDR2 SYGVKD. In DNA, the CDR3 is TGTGCCATCAGTGTTGGGCTAGCGGGAGACAATGAGCAGTTCTTC. Translation: CAISVGLAGDNEQFF.

The chain uses TRBV18 and TRBJ2-3; tentatively, D is TRBD2 (6 bases). Germline loops: CDR1 KGHSH, CDR2 LQKENI. The CDR3 runs 19 residues. V lost 1 base, J lost 1 base, and 21 bases lay in between. This CDR3 reads CASSPLPLPGLGGTDTQYF. CDR3 coding DNA: TGTGCCAGCTCACCACTTCCGCTCCCGGGACTTGGGGGCACAGATACGCAGTATTTT.